A selection of T cell receptor beta chains follows, all from one sample in a study of CD8 T cells in Susac syndrome. In TCRdb, the immunoSEQ multiplex PCR reads were re-called with MiXCR into one record per CDR3 protein. The table records some 300,000 distinct CDR3 sequences, roughly 90% of them present only once. Material for sequencing was CD8+ T cells from PBMCs. These receptors all stem from a human donor with multiple sclerosis. Each CDR3 is given without its conserved first and last residue. For some rows the clone size is stated as once, few or many, or as a class when expanded; others skip it.

clone_size	v_call	j_call	cdr3_aa
.	TRBV10-3	TRBJ1-2	AISETGAPIYGYT
.	TRBV30	TRBJ2-1	AWNLGQGMNEQF
.	TRBV30	TRBJ2-7	AWRTGEYEQY
.	TRBV25-1	TRBJ2-7	ASSTGTYEQY
.	TRBV27	TRBJ2-1	ASSLLGGHIEQF
once	TRBV30	TRBJ2-1	ASEQEYNEQF
.	TRBV5-1	TRBJ2-1	ASSLEPYNEQF
.	TRBV10-3	TRBJ1-1	AIRQGLNTEAF
.	TRBV10-3	TRBJ2-3	AGQEGIVTDTQY
.	TRBV29-1	TRBJ2-2	SVERDRANTGELF
.	TRBV20-1	TRBJ2-1	SARLAGVEYNEQF
.	TRBV29-1	TRBJ2-1	SAEGGPSYEQF
once	TRBV27	TRBJ2-7	ASSGGVGARYEQY
.	TRBV7-9	TRBJ2-3	ASSSRADSGTDTQY
.	TRBV12-3/TRBV12-4	TRBJ2-7	ASRPSTGSYEQY
.	TRBV24-1	TRBJ2-5	ATSETGGQETQY
.	TRBV11-2	TRBJ2-7	ASSLQPGLAASYEQY
.	TRBV3-1	TRBJ2-7	ASSPWGQGATEQY
.	TRBV7-8	TRBJ2-5	ASSLVLAEETQY
once	TRBV20-1	TRBJ1-1	SAEPGRNTEAF
few	TRBV5-4	TRBJ2-2	ASRWGAGELF
.	TRBV29-1	TRBJ2-7	SVDGGSGEQY
.	TRBV24-1	TRBJ1-4	ATSESGQDEKLF
.	TRBV6-1	TRBJ1-1	ASSESEYTEAF
.	TRBV15	TRBJ2-3	ATSDVGAPPYTDTQY
once	TRBV6-2/TRBV6-3	TRBJ2-1	ASSYAPQGYNEQF
.	TRBV29-1	TRBJ2-3	SVERPPDTQY
.	TRBV30	TRBJ2-7	AWSVGDTYEQY
.	TRBV27	TRBJ2-1	ASSLPGRPYNEQF
once	TRBV4-2	TRBJ2-7	ASSQDEQGAYEQY
few	TRBV19	TRBJ1-1	ASSMGGTNTEAF
.	TRBV12-3/TRBV12-4	TRBJ2-3	ASSLASSEAQY
few	TRBV30	TRBJ1-1	AWTVGTGNTEAF
.	TRBV7-2	TRBJ2-1	ASSPLAGGHNEQF
.	TRBV20-1	TRBJ2-7	SAKDRPDEQY
.	TRBV10-3	TRBJ2-3	AISETFTDTQY
.	TRBV15	TRBJ1-5	ATSSPGTGPYQPQH
.	TRBV19	TRBJ1-2	ASSDSGDVIYGYT
.	TRBV5-8	TRBJ2-7	ASSSDESYEQY
.	TRBV19	TRBJ2-7	ASSPGISYEQY
.	TRBV10-3	TRBJ2-3	AISGTSAEITDTQY
.	TRBV29-1	TRBJ2-2	SVLTGAGELF
.	TRBV19	TRBJ1-2	ASSLRLEGYT
.	TRBV7-9	TRBJ2-7	ASSPDRGPDEQY
.	TRBV2	TRBJ2-1	AIDRGVETYNEQF
.	TRBV20-1	TRBJ1-6	SARVDRRLSYNSPLH
.	TRBV5-4	TRBJ2-7	ASSQYSGSYEQY
.	TRBV29-1	TRBJ2-3	SVALAGVTDTQY
once	TRBV9	TRBJ2-3	ASSPGAFSSTDTQY
.	TRBV30	TRBJ2-5	ACLRGTQY
few	TRBV24-1	TRBJ2-7	ATSDSDYEQY